This T cell receptor (beta chain) was observed in a study of T-cell reconstitution after alpha-beta-depleted transplantation in children. This clonotype was counted many times. Library preparation (for TCRbeta) was performed with unique molecular identifiers. MiXCR, run by TCRdb on the PCR reads, gives a single entry per CDR3 protein. In the table there are 180,000 or so distinct CDR3 sequences, approximately 6.8% of which are singletons. Trimming took off 2 bases at V and 0 bases at J, with 25 bases between the two ends. The CDR3 has 20 amino acids. Germline V gives CDR1 SGHNT, CDR2 YENEEA. This rearrangement joins TRBV11-3 to TRBJ1-1; possible D gene TRBD1, 5 bases. The sequence was collected from a girl under three years old with combined immunodeficiency, due to receive a stem cell transplant. The source was PBMCs, collected before TCRalphabeta/CD19-depleted stem cell transplant. CDR3 coding DNA: TGTGCCAGCAGCTTAAGTTCCGCAGGGAGAGTACATATGGTGAACACTGAAGCTTTCTTT. Protein sequence: CASSLSSAGRVHMVNTEAFF.